The 9 T cell receptor beta chains below come from one sample, sequenced in a study of blood T cell repertoires in COVID-19 (dated by TCRdb to 2018 to 2020). Receptors were amplified or captured by the immunoSEQ multiplex PCR assay. TCRdb took over this immuneACCESS table, retaining in-frame rearrangements with V and J assigned. Such tables are incomplete; in checked studies, under half of the missing clones stem from an unresolved V gene, and the remainder is unexplained. This sample is represented by 250,000 to 350,000 clones; more than 75% of them were singletons. The ten largest clones add up to approximately 4% of the sample. The sequenced material came from peripheral blood. The source is a woman between 45 and 60 years old with active or convalescent COVID-19.

The J gene is TRBJ1-5, the V gene TRBV30, with 9 bases matching TRBD1. CDR3 length: 16 residues. Germline V gene lookup returns CDR1 GTSNPN and CDR2 SVGIG (reference sequence). The V and J ends lost 0 bases and 0 bases, in that order; junction bases with no gene match: 3. The CDR3 is CAWSVGQGYSNQPQHF. Written as DNA, the CDR3 is TGTGCCTGGAGTGTCGGACAGGGGTATAGCAATCAGCCCCAGCATTTT.

V and J are TRBV4-1 and TRBJ2-7; D is possibly TRBD1 (5 bases). CDR1 and CDR2 (germline): MGHRA, YSYEKL. V was pared by 1 base and J by 4 bases, with 11 bases between. The CDR3 extends over 14 amino acids. This CDR3 reads CASSQGAGRYEQYF. The CDR3 DNA reads as TGCGCCAGCAGCCAAGGGGCAGGGCGGTACGAGCAGTACTTC.

The chain employs TRBV27 and TRBJ1-1; D gene unclear. Germline CDR1 reads MNHEY; CDR2 reads SMNVEV (reference sequence). This CDR3 spans 13 amino acids. V lost 5 bases and J lost 1, with 8 bases in between. The CDR3 reads CASSVKQNTEAFF. The CDR3, as DNA: TGTGCCAGCAGTGTGAAACAGAACACTGAAGCTTTCTTT.

J is TRBJ2-1 and V is TRBV11-2, with 11 bases aligning to TRBD2. The ends lost 6 bases at V and 7 bases at J; junction bases unmatched: 8. The CDR3 is 15 amino acids. Germline CDR1 SGHAT, CDR2 FQNNGV. CDR3 residues: CASRTLAGGGNEQFF. The CDR3 DNA reads TGTGCCAGCAGAACGCTAGCGGGAGGAGGGAATGAGCAGTTCTTC. Based on the CDR3 plus reference TRBV11-2 and TRBJ2-1, the full variable domain is EAGVAQSPRYKIIEKRQSVAFWCNPISGHATLYWYQQILGQGPKLLIQFQNNGVVDDSQLPKDRFSAERLKGVDSTLKIQPAKLEDSAVYLCASRTLAGGGNEQFFGPGTRLTVL.

This rearrangement joins TRBV25-1 to TRBJ1-6; unclear D gene. This CDR3 comprises 14 residues. The V gene's germline CDR1 is MGHDK and CDR2 SYGVNS. Trimming removed 3 bases at V and 9 bases at J, with 12 bases between. CDR3 coding DNA: TGTGCCAGCAGTGAGACGGGTCGGAGTTCACCCCTCCACTTT. It yields the protein CASSETGRSSPLHF.

CDR3 sequence (DNA): TGTGCCAGCAGTTTGGCTTTCTCCTACGAGCAGTACTTC. Translating it yields CASSLAFSYEQYF. This rearrangement joins TRBV28 to TRBJ2-7; D gene ambiguous. Germline V CDR1 and CDR2: MDHEN, SYDVKM. The CDR3 runs to 13 residues. V was clipped by 3 bases and J by 0 bases, with 6 bases between them.

The genes are TRBV27 and TRBJ2-1, with 16 bases that match TRBD2. The CDR3 is made up of 23 amino acids. Looked up from germline, CDR1 is MNHEY and CDR2 is SMNVEV (reference sequence). Trimming at V came to 5 bases and at J to 5 bases, leaving 24 bases not matched to a gene. CDR3 protein: CASSSPQGTSGGGEFGDHNEQFF. Here the CDR3 DNA reads TGTGCCAGCAGTAGCCCCCAAGGGACTAGCGGGGGGGGTGAATTCGGGGATCACAATGAGCAGTTCTTC.

The chain is built from TRBV7-8 and TRBJ1-2; D is unresolved. The CDR3 has 14 residues. V lost 5 bases and J lost 2, with 12 bases in between. CDR1 and CDR2 from the germline V gene are SGHVS and FQNEAQ. This CDR3 reads CASSPFPANYGYTF. The CDR3 coding sequence is TGTGCCAGCAGCCCATTTCCCGCGAACTATGGCTACACCTTC.

The V call is TRBV19, the J call TRBJ2-5; D perhaps matches TRBD2 (5 bases). The V gene's germline CDR1 is LNHDA and CDR2 SQIVND (reference sequence). Trimming pared 4 bases from V and 5 bases from J, leaving 8 bases between. There are 12 residues in the CDR3. As DNA, the CDR3 is TGTGCCAGTAGTAATCCGGGGGAGACCCAGTACTTC. Protein sequence: CASSNPGETQYF.